These T cell receptor beta chains were read from a single sample in a study of T cells in Graves' hyperthyroidism and ophthalmopathy. TCRdb re-analysed the multiplex PCR reads in MiXCR, keeping a single row per CDR3 protein. The table records around 690,000 distinct CDR3 sequences, 20% to 25% of them present only once. Input material: blood. Receptor source: a man aged 25-45 years with Graves' ophthalmopathy. Each CDR3 is given with its conserved first and last residue. A D gene is named only where the DNA matches it firmly. Only part of the rows carry a size: once, few, many, or a class if the clone is expanded.

d_call clone_size j_call v_call cdr3_aa cdr3_nt
NA few TRBJ2-5 TRBV7-9 CASSSGDQLGTQYF TGTGCCAGCAGCTCCGGGGACCAACTCGGGACCCAGTACTTC
NA NA TRBJ2-5 TRBV7-9 CASSLPGGTQETQYF TGTGCCAGCAGCTTACCGGGCGGGACTCAAGAGACCCAGTACTTC
NA many TRBJ2-3 TRBV11-2 CASSLGHVDTQYF TGTGCCAGCAGCTTAGGACATGTAGATACGCAGTATTTT
NA few TRBJ2-2 TRBV29-1 CSARANTGELFF TGCAGCGCCCGGGCGAACACCGGGGAGCTGTTTTTT
TRBD2 few TRBJ2-6 TRBV5-1 CASLGLAGFSGANVLTF TGCGCCAGCCTCGGACTAGCGGGTTTCTCTGGGGCCAACGTCCTGACTTTC
TRBD2 few TRBJ2-7 TRBV20-1 CSARGSVAYEQYF TGCAGTGCCCGCGGGAGTGTGGCATACGAGCAGTACTTC
TRBD2 NA TRBJ2-7 TRBV7-2 CASSPVSGRAHEQYF TGTGCCAGCAGCCCCGTCAGCGGGAGGGCCCACGAGCAGTACTTC
NA NA TRBJ2-2 TRBV11-2 CASSSAWGRVGGERFF TGTGCCAGCAGCTCGGCCTGGGGGCGCGTTGGCGGGGAGCGGTTTTTT
NA NA TRBJ1-1 TRBV27 CASSLWGGNTEAFF TGTGCCAGCAGTTTATGGGGGGGCAACACTGAAGCTTTCTTT
TRBD1 many TRBJ1-1 TRBV2 CASSRDRGANTEAFF TGTGCCAGCAGTCGGGACAGGGGAGCGAACACTGAAGCTTTCTTT
NA few TRBJ1-1 TRBV19 CASSMGQDTEAFF TGTGCCAGTAGTATGGGCCAGGACACTGAAGCTTTCTTT
NA NA TRBJ1-1 TRBV6-1 CASIGGPGVTEAFF TGTGCCAGCATAGGGGGGCCAGGTGTTACTGAAGCTTTCTTT
TRBD1 many TRBJ1-2 TRBV20-1 CSAREDRGGYGYTF TGCAGTGCTAGAGAGGACAGGGGGGGTTATGGCTACACCTTC
NA few TRBJ2-7 TRBV7-2 CASSLDRPGLEQYF TGTGCCAGCAGCTTAGACCGCCCGGGGCTCGAGCAGTACTTC
NA NA TRBJ1-2 TRBV15 CATSRVPHGYTF TGTGCCACCAGCAGGGTGCCCCATGGCTACACCTTC
TRBD1 many TRBJ2-5 TRBV7-9 CASSSTTGVEETQYF TGTGCCAGCAGCTCCACAACAGGGGTTGAGGAGACCCAGTACTTC
NA NA TRBJ1-5 TRBV11-2 CASSYKPLNQPQHF TGTGCCAGCAGCTATAAGCCCCTTAACCAGCCCCAGCATTTT
TRBD2 many TRBJ2-1 TRBV10-3 CAISALAGSGSVNEQFF TGTGCCATCAGTGCACTAGCGGGATCGGGATCGGTCAATGAGCAGTTCTTC
NA NA TRBJ2-7 TRBV19 CASSILSGQPDYEQYF TGTGCCAGTAGTATACTGAGTGGGCAGCCAGACTACGAGCAGTACTTC
NA many TRBJ2-4 TRBV28 CASQGGVRWIQYF TGTGCCAGCCAAGGGGGTGTGAGATGGATTCAGTACTTC
NA few TRBJ1-3 TRBV18 CASSPPGGLSGNTIYF TGTGCCAGCTCACCTCCGGGAGGACTTTCTGGAAACACCATATATTTT
NA many TRBJ1-5 TRBV3-1 CASSQGRDQPQHF TGTGCCAGCAGCCAAGGTCGTGATCAGCCCCAGCATTTT
NA NA TRBJ2-7 TRBV11-2 CASSSLRNRAYEQYF TGTGCCAGCAGCTCACTTAGGAACAGAGCCTACGAGCAGTACTTC
TRBD2 few TRBJ2-1 TRBV18 CASSRGTSGGNEQFF TGTGCCAGCTCACGAGGGACTAGCGGGGGCAATGAGCAGTTCTTC
NA many TRBJ2-7 TRBV30 CAWSGGVSTYYEQYF TGTGCCTGGAGTGGTGGTGTCAGTACCTACTACGAGCAGTACTTC
NA few TRBJ2-2 TRBV12-3/TRBV12-4 CASRRDAGSGTGELFF TGTGCCAGCAGACGGGACGCAGGGTCGGGCACCGGGGAGCTGTTTTTT
TRBD2 few TRBJ2-3 TRBV14 CASSQEHWRLAGTDTQYF TGTGCCAGCAGCCAAGAACATTGGCGACTAGCGGGAACAGATACGCAGTATTTT